These T cell receptor beta chains were read from a single sample in a study of T cell responses to AZD1222 COVID-19 vaccine. Libraries were prepared by immunoSEQ multiplex PCR; TCRdb keeps only in-frame clonotypes and omits some of them. Seen here are about 150,000 clones, around nine tenths observed once, and the top ten hold roughly 7%. The source was peripheral blood, collected after recovery from COVID-19. The receptors derive from an adult who had recovered from COVID-19. Each CDR3 is given with its conserved first and last residue. Each record gives: J gene, V gene, D gene, CDR3 protein. A D gene is named only where the DNA matches it firmly.

TRBJ1-5	TRBV11-2	.	CASSLDWGNQPQHF
TRBJ1-3	TRBV10-3	TRBD1	CAISGDDIGGPLGGTIYF
TRBJ2-5	TRBV7-2	TRBD2	CASSPRLGGGGGETQYF
TRBJ1-2	TRBV5-1	TRBD1	CASSSGQGASYGYTF
TRBJ2-2	TRBV2	.	CASRTTTNTGELFF
TRBJ1-4	TRBV7-2	.	CASSLGWGAANEKLFF
TRBJ1-4	TRBV25-1	.	CASSVERGEKLFF
TRBJ1-3	TRBV2	.	CASSESGTGNTIYF
TRBJ2-7	TRBV6-5	.	CASSTGGREQYF
TRBJ1-1	TRBV20-1	.	CSALTRTEAFF
TRBJ2-7	TRBV18	TRBD2	CASSTSGRASYEQYF
TRBJ2-5	TRBV10-3	.	CAARVEGGETQYF
TRBJ1-1	TRBV24-1	TRBD1	CATSSTGGVTEAFF
TRBJ2-5	TRBV29-1	.	CSVGSVAQETQYF
TRBJ2-2	TRBV12-3/TRBV12-4	.	CASSLLPQGELFF
TRBJ1-1	TRBV19	TRBD1	CASSDRDSQRHQTEAFF
TRBJ1-5	TRBV18	.	CASSPAGGNQPQHF
TRBJ1-3	TRBV27	TRBD1	CASTLRGQVSGNTIYF
TRBJ2-7	TRBV24-1	.	CATSGGDSTYEQYF
TRBJ1-6	TRBV19	.	CATESRSNSPLHF
TRBJ1-6	TRBV6-5	TRBD1	CASSYKYRGESPLHF
TRBJ2-2	TRBV9	.	CASSVGVRAQELFF
TRBJ2-1	TRBV10-3	.	CAIGPRAPIFYNEQFF
TRBJ2-1	TRBV19	TRBD2	CASSTNSGSLNEQFF
TRBJ2-7	TRBV28	.	CASSLTSSYEQYF
TRBJ1-1	TRBV4-2	.	CASSRPGWRGDTEAFF
TRBJ2-7	TRBV28	TRBD1	CASSRRQGAKFRF
TRBJ2-7	TRBV5-1	.	CASSFLYDSYEQYF
TRBJ1-4	TRBV5-1	.	CASSLATLKRGEKLFF
TRBJ2-5	TRBV7-9	.	CASSFRSWDETQYF
TRBJ2-1	TRBV27	.	CASRTEFSYNEQFF
TRBJ1-2	TRBV7-2	.	CASSTDRLYGYTF
TRBJ2-1	TRBV7-8	TRBD1	CASSSRTGQGANEQFF
TRBJ2-7	TRBV2	TRBD1	CASSPDGTGSYEQYF
TRBJ1-6	TRBV11-2	.	CASSLGDTGYNSPLHF
TRBJ2-1	TRBV10-3	.	CAISESGVGNEQFF
TRBJ1-5	TRBV4-3	.	CASSLHRGNQPQHF
TRBJ2-3	TRBV9	.	CASSVEWRSPTDTQYF
TRBJ2-1	TRBV28	TRBD2	CASSSIAGLASNEQFF
TRBJ1-1	TRBV5-6	.	CASSSVRGGEAFF
TRBJ1-6	TRBV20-1	TRBD1	CSASDRGYNSPLHF
TRBJ2-7	TRBV23-1	.	CASSQWYGQGSSYEQYF
TRBJ1-2	TRBV12-3/TRBV12-4	.	CASSSGYGYTF
TRBJ1-1	TRBV7-9	.	CASSLSQGVSTEAFF
TRBJ1-1	TRBV24-1	.	CATSAAYGNTEAFF
TRBJ1-3	TRBV9	.	CASSVQGGSGNTIYF
TRBJ2-7	TRBV7-8	TRBD2	CASSLDTGTSAFYEQYF